One sample yielded the 2 T cell receptor beta chains listed below, sequenced in a study of T cell responses to AZD1222 COVID-19 vaccine. Assay used: immunoSEQ multiplex PCR; TCRdb lists only in-frame clones, some missing. The data hold approximately 64,000 clones, with approximately 90% observed a single time. This specimen was peripheral blood, taken 28 days after the second dose of the MenACWY control vaccine. The receptors here all came from an adult who received the MenACWY meningococcal vaccine as a control.

The CDR3 reads CATHRGQGGTGELFF. CDR3 sequence (DNA): TGTGCCACTCACAGGGGGCAGGGGGGCACCGGGGAGCTGTTTTTT. V usage is TRBV7-6 and J usage is TRBJ2-2; 9 positions agree with TRBD1. With V trimmed by 10 bases and J by 4 bases, 10 bases remained unmatched. This CDR3 contains 15 residues. The germline V gene encodes CDR1 SGHVS and CDR2 FNYEAQ.

This clone showed up just once. This chain joins TRBV2 and TRBJ2-1, with 9 positions matching TRBD2. The germline gives CDR1 SNHLY, CDR2 FYNNEI. The CDR3 loop spans 15 amino acids. V lost 4 bases to trimming and J lost 8 bases; unmatched junction nucleotides: 9. This CDR3 reads CASSVPSGMRDEQFF. DNA for the CDR3: TGTGCCAGCAGTGTGCCTAGCGGGATGCGGGATGAGCAGTTCTTC. The whole variable domain, remainder taken from reference TRBV2 and TRBJ2-1, is EPEVTQTPSHQVTQMGQEVILRCVPISNHLYFYWYRQILGQKVEFLVSFYNNEISEKSEIFDDQFSVERPDGSNFTLKIRSTKLEDSAMYFCASSVPSGMRDEQFFGPGTRLTVL.